This TCR beta chain was sequenced during a study of early T cells in non-severe SARS-CoV-2 infection. Individual cDNA molecules received unique molecular identifiers. TCRdb analysed the 5' RACE reads with MiXCR anew, one entry per CDR3 protein. The repertoire has tens of thousands of distinct CDR3 sequences, about 4.5% of them found once; the top ten carry approximately 8.5%. Germline V lookup: CDR1 DFQATT, CDR2 SNEGSKA (reference sequence). This CDR3 has 11 residues. The V end was cut by 1 base, the J end by 6 bases, with 4 bases between. This clonotype has ten or more counts. This sequence was found in an adult who was a healthcare worker with PCR-confirmed SARS-CoV-2 infection or an uninfected control (not recorded which). What was sequenced was whole blood. The chain has TRBV20-1 and TRBJ2-1; D remains unclear. CDR3 in amino acids: CSARGTNEQFF. Written as DNA, the CDR3 is TGCAGTGCTAGAGGGACCAATGAGCAGTTCTTC.